Below are 8 T cell receptor beta chains sequenced from a single sample in a study of post-analysis software for immune sequencing data. Study results and caveats: Included in a set of several TRBV segments more frequent in patients than controls were TRBV5-6, TRBV5-1 and TRBV20-1.

Their recognized antigens are unknown. TCR beta libraries were prepared from cDNA with unique molecular identifiers. TCRdb reprocessed the PCR reads with MiXCR, giving one entry per CDR3 protein. The data show 450,000 to 700,000 distinct CDR3 sequences, roughly 45% seen once. The specimen sequenced was blood. Every receptor here comes from a girl aged 10 to 17 with multiple sclerosis.

The chain couples TRBV12-3 or TRBV12-4 to TRBJ1-2; D remains ambiguous. Trimming left V 5 bases short and J 0 bases short, with 7 bases between. This CDR3 has 13 residues. The CDR3 nucleotides read TGTGCCAGCAGTCATAGAGCTAACTATGGCTACACCTTC. Translating gives CASSHRANYGYTF.

The genes are TRBV7-3 and TRBJ2-1, with a weak D call TRBD2 (6 bases). The germline V and J ends were trimmed by 1 base and 7 bases, with 11 bases remaining between them. This CDR3 contains 14 residues. Germline V lookup: CDR1 SGHTA, CDR2 FQGTGA. The CDR3 is CASSLNAGGNEQFF. The CDR3, as DNA: TGTGCCAGCAGCTTAAATGCCGGGGGAAATGAGCAGTTCTTC.

V and J are TRBV4-1 and TRBJ1-5; D not resolved. Looked up from germline, CDR1 is MGHRA and CDR2 is YSYEKL. V was pared by 0 bases and J by 5 bases, with 11 bases between. The CDR3 is made up of 15 amino acids. CDR3 sequence reads: CASSQEFVLDQPQHF. The DNA of the CDR3 is TGCGCCAGCAGCCAAGAATTCGTTCTTGATCAGCCCCAGCATTTT.

This sequence joins TRBV5-1 and TRBJ2-5, with D unclear. CDR1 and CDR2 from the germline V gene are SGHRS and YFSETQ. The CDR3 runs 12 residues. Trimming cost V 3 bases and J 0 bases, with 3 bases left between them. This chain's CDR3 is CASSYNQETQYF. The DNA for the CDR3 is TGCGCCAGCAGCTATAACCAAGAGACCCAGTACTTC.

This chain uses TRBV2 with TRBJ1-6, with D unresolved. This CDR3 is built from 15 residues. Between the trimmed V and J ends, which lost 2 bases and 3 bases, there was a span of 8 bases. Per the germline V gene, CDR1 is SNHLY and CDR2 is FYNNEI. CDR3 amino acids: CASSEKGLYNSPLHF. The CDR3 nucleotides read TGTGCCAGCAGTGAAAAAGGGCTCTATAATTCACCCCTCCACTTT.

J is TRBJ2-1 and V is TRBV20-1, with TRBD2 identical over 12 bases. The length of the CDR3 is 15 residues. The junction had 6 bases not matched to a gene; V was cut back by 5 bases and J by 4 bases. The germline CDR1 and CDR2 sequences are DFQATT and SNEGSKA (reference sequence). The DNA of the CDR3 is TGCAGTGCTGCGGGACTAGCGGGCGGTTACAATGAGCAGTTCTTC. Its protein is CSAAGLAGGYNEQFF.

This clonotype was found a few times. The J gene is TRBJ1-4, the V gene TRBV12-3 or TRBV12-4; 8 positions agree with TRBD1. Unmatched junction bases numbered 3, after V lost 6 bases and J lost 6 bases. This CDR3 is 13 amino acids long. CDR3 nucleotide sequence: TGTGCCAGCAGGACAGGGGTGCATGAAAAACTGTTTTTT. It encodes CASRTGVHEKLFF.

Comment on this clonotype: Possible read error: a much larger clone is one base away. The CDR3 spells CASSLRGNNERFF. In DNA, the CDR3 is TGCGCCAGCAGCTTGAGGGGCAACAATGAGCGGTTCTTC. The chain couples TRBV5-1 to TRBJ2-1; maybe TRBD1 (5 bases). Germline CDR1 and CDR2: SGHRS and YFSETQ. The CDR3 has 13 amino acids.